The 26 T cell receptor beta chains below all came from one sample that was sequenced in a study of blood T cell repertoires in COVID-19. Produced via immunoSEQ multiplex PCR; TCRdb's table is partial and in-frame only. Among around 300,000 clones listed, 90% were seen once. Sequenced material: PBMCs or T cells enriched from blood (not recorded which). The receptors shown here come from a woman aged 18-35 years with acute COVID-19.

This sequence joins TRBV28 and TRBJ2-7, with TRBD1 matching 10 bases. CDR1 and CDR2 (germline): MDHEN, SYDVKM. The CDR3 runs to 12 residues. J gave up 12 bases and V 7 bases, and 9 bases lay outside the gene matches. The DNA of the CDR3 is TGTGCCAGCAACTTGGGACAGGGGAGGCCGTACTTC. It codes for CASNLGQGRPYF. Drawing the rest from reference TRBV28 and TRBJ2-7, the complete variable domain is DVKVTQSSRYLVKRTGEKVFLECVQDMDHENMFWYRQDPGLGLRLIYFSYDVKMKEKGDIPEGYSVSREKKERFSLILESASTNQTSMYLCASNLGQGRPYFGPGTRLTVT.

The chain employs TRBV28 and TRBJ2-7, with D possibly TRBD1 on 6 matching bases. CDR1 and CDR2 (germline): MDHEN, SYDVKM. CDR3 length: 15 amino acids. The V end was cut by 5 bases, the J end by 0 bases, with 14 bases between. The CDR3, as DNA: TGTGCCAGCAGTGACAAACAGGGACACTCCTACGAGCAGTACTTC. Translated, it gives CASSDKQGHSYEQYF.

This rearrangement joins TRBV6-5 to TRBJ2-3, with D perhaps matching TRBD2 (5 bases). The length of the CDR3 is 13 residues. The germline CDR1 and CDR2 sequences are MNHEY and SVGAGI. Trimming cost V 6 bases and J 4 bases, with 11 bases left between them. Written as DNA, the CDR3 is TGTGCCAGCAGGACGGGAAATTCAGATACGCAGTATTTT. Translation gives CASRTGNSDTQYF.

CDR3: CASSEGRTEAGEKLFF. The CDR3 coding sequence is TGTGCCAGCAGTGAAGGCAGAACTGAGGCGGGTGAAAAACTGTTTTTT. This chain connects TRBV6-1 to TRBJ1-4; D unclear. The CDR3 runs to 16 residues. Trimming stripped 1 base from V and 7 bases from J, with 16 bases between. The germline CDR1 and CDR2 sequences are MNHNS and SASEGT.

The chain recombines TRBV12-2 with TRBJ2-5; the table gives TRBD2 as D, unverified against the DNA. TRBV12-2 is marked as a pseudogene. The CDR3 covers 10 residues. The CDR3 nucleotides read TGTGCAAGTCGCCCCGAGCCCCAGTACTTC. Its protein is CASRPEPQYF.

This clone was seen once. CDR3 amino acids: CAWSPGQGINYGYTF. The CDR3 DNA reads as TGTGCCTGGAGTCCAGGACAGGGAATTAACTATGGCTACACCTTC. The chain employs TRBV30 and TRBJ1-2, with 8 bases matching TRBD1. The J segment lost 1 base and the V segment lost 2 bases, leaving 6 bases of the junction unmatched. The CDR3 covers 15 residues. CDR1 and CDR2 from the germline V gene are GTSNPN and SVGIG (reference sequence).

This rearrangement joins TRBV5-4 to TRBJ2-1; TRBD2 matches 10 bases. The V segment lost 1 base and the J segment 5 bases; nucleotides outside the gene matches: 12. The CDR3 extends over 18 amino acids. Germline V gene data show CDR1 as SGHNT and CDR2 as YYREEE (reference sequence). CDR3 coding DNA: TGTGCCAGCAGCTTGTGGTCGAGACCGGGACTAGCGAACAATGAGCAGTTCTTC. Translation gives CASSLWSRPGLANNEQFF.

This rearrangement joins TRBV28 to TRBJ2-1; TRBD2 agrees at 9 bases. CDR1 MDHEN and CDR2 SYDVKM come from the germline V gene. The V and J ends lost 4 bases and 0 bases, in that order; junction bases with no gene match: 13. The CDR3 runs to 19 residues. The CDR3 loop reads CASSSTSAGGGYSYNEQFF. In DNA, the CDR3 is TGTGCCAGCAGTTCAACTTCAGCGGGAGGAGGCTACTCCTACAATGAGCAGTTCTTC.

The rearrangement uses TRBV27 and TRBJ2-1, with D perhaps matching TRBD2 (5 bases). Germline V lookup: CDR1 MNHEY, CDR2 SMNVEV (reference sequence). V lost 6 bases and J lost 2, with 14 bases in between. The CDR3 length is 15 residues. CDR3 sequence reads: CASSQRTSPYNEQFF. The CDR3 DNA follows: TGTGCCAGCAGCCAACGTACTAGTCCCTACAATGAGCAGTTCTTC.

V gene TRBV11-3 combines with J gene TRBJ2-2; D is unclear. Trimming shortened V by 3 bases and J by 8 bases, and 10 bases separated the two germline ends. Germline V gene lookup returns CDR1 SGHNT and CDR2 YENEEA. CDR3 size: 13 residues. The CDR3 nucleotides are TGTGCCAGCAGCTTGGCTCGTTTTGGGGAGCTGTTTTTT. As protein: CASSLARFGELFF.

The J gene is TRBJ2-7, the V gene TRBV27; a possible D gene is TRBD1 (5 bases). This CDR3 is 14 amino acids long. Germline V gene lookup returns CDR1 MNHEY and CDR2 SMNVEV (reference sequence). With 7 bases removed from V and 5 bases from J, the gap between germline ends came to 18 bases. CDR3 in amino acids: CASTLGVGNHEQYF. The CDR3 bases are TGTGCCAGCACCCTAGGGGTAGGGAACCACGAGCAGTACTTC.

This chain uses TRBV18 with TRBJ2-7, with TRBD2 as a possible D gene (6 bases). CDR3 length equals 14 residues. V gave up 0 bases and J gave up 4 bases, with 10 bases separating them. Germline-derived CDR1 and CDR2 are KGHSH and LQKENI. The CDR3: CASSPPGLTYEQYF. The CDR3 DNA follows: TGTGCCAGCTCACCACCGGGACTTACTTACGAGCAGTACTTC.

The chain uses TRBV4-2 and TRBJ2-1; D gene unclear. Germline loops: CDR1 LGHNA, CDR2 YNFKEQ. V dropped 1 base and J dropped 7 bases, with 8 bases sitting between them. CDR3 size: 13 residues. The CDR3 region is CASSQVVENEQFF. The CDR3 DNA sequence: TGTGCCAGCAGCCAAGTCGTGGAGAATGAGCAGTTCTTC.

In its sample, this clone was seen once. The chain uses TRBV30 and TRBJ2-7, with a weak D call TRBD2 (6 bases). Trimming shortened V by 4 bases and J by 3 bases, and 22 bases separated the two germline ends. The CDR3 consists of 16 residues. From germline, CDR1 is GTSNPN and CDR2 SVGIG (reference sequence). The CDR3 DNA reads as TGTGCCTGGACCCCCGGTCCGGGACTTCCTCTCTACGAGCAGTACTTC. This sequence encodes CAWTPGPGLPLYEQYF. The complete variable domain, with remaining parts taken from reference TRBV30 and TRBJ2-7, reads SQTIHQWPATLVQPVGSPLSLECTVEGTSNPNLYWYRQAAGRGLQLLFYSVGIGQISSEVPQNLSASRPQDRQFILSSKKLLLSDSGFYLCAWTPGPGLPLYEQYFGPGTRLTVT.

V usage is TRBV19 and J usage is TRBJ2-7; the match to TRBD1 covers 8 bases. Germline CDR1 LNHDA, CDR2 SQIVND (reference sequence). The junction had 6 bases not matched to a gene; V was cut back by 6 bases and J by 5 bases. The CDR3 contains 13 residues. CDR3 in DNA: TGTGCCAGTAGGAGACAGGGGTCTGACGAGCAGTACTTC. It codes for CASRRQGSDEQYF.

The CDR3 DNA follows: TGCAGTGCTAGTAATAACAATGAGCAGTTCTTC. Translating it yields CSASNNNEQFF. This chain uses TRBV20-1 with TRBJ2-1; D gene uncertain. CDR1 is DFQATT and CDR2 is SNEGSKA in the germline V gene (reference sequence). The CDR3 loop spans 11 amino acids. Trimming took off 3 bases at V and 5 bases at J, with 5 bases between the two ends.

The J gene is TRBJ2-7, the V gene TRBV15; 7 bases map to TRBD2. V dropped 1 base and J dropped 5; count of bases not matched to a gene: 8. The germline V gene has CDR1 LNHNV and CDR2 YYDKDF (reference sequence). The CDR3 consists of 15 residues. CDR3 residues: CATSRVGGGPDEQYF. The CDR3 DNA is TGTGCCACCAGCAGAGTGGGGGGAGGGCCCGACGAGCAGTACTTC.

This clone occurred a few times. In the same sample, other DNA sequences code for this CDR3. The chain combines TRBV4-3 with TRBJ2-1; 10 nucleotides match TRBD2. The CDR3 is 15 residues long. Germline CDR1 and CDR2: LGHNA and YSLEER. The V segment lost 3 bases and the J segment 3 bases; nucleotides outside the gene matches: 2. CDR3 protein: CASSHGTSVYNEQFF. CDR3 in DNA: TGCGCCAGCAGCCACGGGACTAGCGTCTACAATGAGCAGTTCTTC.

This sequence joins TRBV11-3 and TRBJ2-2, with a tentative D call TRBD1 (6 bases). Germline V gene data show CDR1 as SGHNT and CDR2 as YENEEA. This CDR3 comprises 16 residues. V lost 0 bases and J lost 2, with 10 bases in between. CDR3 loop: CASSLEGQINTGELFF. DNA for the CDR3: TGTGCCAGCAGCTTAGAAGGACAGATAAACACCGGGGAGCTGTTTTTT.

The chain joins TRBV24-1 to TRBJ2-2; 12 nucleotides match TRBD2. After removal of 7 bases from V and 8 bases from J, the junction contained 7 bases not matched to a gene. The CDR3 has 15 residues. From germline, CDR1 is KGHDR and CDR2 SFDVKD. The CDR3 DNA reads TGTGCCACCAGCACTAGCGGGAGGAAGACTGGGGAGCTGTTTTTT. Translation: CATSTSGRKTGELFF.

This rearrangement joins TRBV28 to TRBJ1-3, with D uncertain. Germline lookup yields CDR1 MDHEN and CDR2 SYDVKM. V dropped 3 bases and J dropped 3 bases, with 15 bases sitting between them. CDR3 length: 16 amino acids. This chain's CDR3 is CASSFGRGGLGNTIYF. In DNA, the CDR3 is TGTGCCAGCAGTTTTGGGCGCGGAGGGCTTGGAAACACCATATATTTT.

The V call is TRBV28, the J call TRBJ1-2; D unclear. This CDR3 has 13 amino acids. CDR1 MDHEN and CDR2 SYDVKM come from the germline V gene. With 4 bases removed from V and 5 bases from J, the gap between germline ends came to 11 bases. DNA of the CDR3: TGTGCCAGCAGTTCCTCGCACAGATATGGCTACACCTTC. It encodes CASSSSHRYGYTF.

The chain couples TRBV4-1 to TRBJ1-4, with 8 positions matching TRBD1. V lost 3 bases, J lost 4 bases, and 25 bases stayed unmatched. The V gene's germline CDR1 is MGHRA and CDR2 YSYEKL. The CDR3 covers 22 residues. This chain's CDR3 is CASSHGSIKTAGQDKDNEKLFF. The CDR3 DNA follows: TGCGCCAGCAGCCATGGCTCTATAAAAACGGCGGGACAGGATAAGGATAATGAAAAACTGTTTTTT.

This clone was seen just once. V and J are TRBV11-2 and TRBJ2-7; the match to TRBD2 covers 12 bases. CDR3 length equals 18 residues. J was trimmed by 2 bases and V by 1 base; bases with no gene match: 9. From germline, CDR1 is SGHAT and CDR2 FQNNGV. As DNA, the CDR3 is TGTGCCAGCAGCTTAGTGGCTAGCGGGAGGGCCCCTGCCTACGAGCAGTACTTC. This encodes CASSLVASGRAPAYEQYF. Together with reference TRBV11-2 and TRBJ2-7, the CDR3 gives the full variable domain: EAGVAQSPRYKIIEKRQSVAFWCNPISGHATLYWYQQILGQGPKLLIQFQNNGVVDDSQLPKDRFSAERLKGVDSTLKIQPAKLEDSAVYLCASSLVASGRAPAYEQYFGPGTRLTVT.

The chain is built from TRBV15 and TRBJ1-2; D may be TRBD1 (6 bases). The V end lost 0 bases, the J end lost 7 bases, and 15 bases lay between the germline ends. Germline V CDR1 and CDR2: LNHNV, YYDKDF (reference sequence). The CDR3 covers 15 residues. The CDR3 coding sequence is TGTGCCACCAGCAGAGATCGGGGGGCGACAGGTGGCTACACCTTC. It translates to CATSRDRGATGGYTF.

The chain is built from TRBV28 and TRBJ1-1; 7 bases map to TRBD1. The J segment lost 7 bases and the V segment lost 3 bases, leaving 14 bases of the junction unmatched. Germline CDR1 and CDR2: MDHEN and SYDVKM. The CDR3 runs 16 residues. In DNA, the CDR3 is TGTGCCAGCAGTTTTGCGGCAGGGGGGCGGAGGATTGAAGCTTTCTTT. It translates to CASSFAAGGRRIEAFF.